The sequence of this TCR beta chain was determined in a study of long-term antiretroviral therapy in people with HIV. Study background: Collection dates of the earliest samples fall about a decade before the 2015 immediate-ART recommendation.

Study-wide findings and caveats: HIV repertoire CDR3 lengths ranged less widely than those of controls.

Notes on this clone: The target antigen is unknown.

The libraries were made with immunoSEQ v3.0 at survey level. Assay: immunoSEQ multiplex PCR; the TCRdb copy retains only in-frame clones and omits some. Of about 24,000 clones listed, 79% are singletons. The CDR3 is 11 residues long. Germline assignment: CDR1 SQVTM and CDR2 ANQGSEA. Trimming pared 7 bases from V and 3 bases from J, leaving 4 bases between. This sequence was found in a woman aged 40 to 49 with HIV. The V gene is TRBV29-1, the J gene TRBJ2-6; D gene uncertain. The starting material was unsorted PBMCs, obtained 1.2 years after starting antiretroviral therapy. The CDR3 DNA is TGCAGCGCGTTTGGGGCCAACGTCCTGACTTTC. The encoded protein is CSAFGANVLTF.